This T cell receptor beta chain stems from a study of blood T cells in healthy people across ages. A J-beta primer mix and a sample-barcoded 5' primer were used in a second PCR of about 7 to 12 cycles. TCRdb ran MiXCR on the 5' RACE reads and lists one entry per CDR3 protein. The sample carries roughly 680,000 distinct CDR3 sequences, more than 45% recorded once. A note on this clonotype: The junction departs from the called germline gene at one end, perhaps through a read error.

Germline V gene data show CDR1 as MNHEY and CDR2 as SVGAGI. The CDR3 is made up of 16 amino acids. The TCR originated in a woman over 75 in good health. This sequence joins TRBV6-5 and TRBJ1-2, with TRBD1 as a possible D gene (5 bases). Sequenced sample: blood. CDR3 sequence (DNA): TGTGCCAGCAGTTACGGAGCGGGGGGAGCTAACTATGGCTGCACCTTC. This codes for CASSYGAGGANYGCTF.